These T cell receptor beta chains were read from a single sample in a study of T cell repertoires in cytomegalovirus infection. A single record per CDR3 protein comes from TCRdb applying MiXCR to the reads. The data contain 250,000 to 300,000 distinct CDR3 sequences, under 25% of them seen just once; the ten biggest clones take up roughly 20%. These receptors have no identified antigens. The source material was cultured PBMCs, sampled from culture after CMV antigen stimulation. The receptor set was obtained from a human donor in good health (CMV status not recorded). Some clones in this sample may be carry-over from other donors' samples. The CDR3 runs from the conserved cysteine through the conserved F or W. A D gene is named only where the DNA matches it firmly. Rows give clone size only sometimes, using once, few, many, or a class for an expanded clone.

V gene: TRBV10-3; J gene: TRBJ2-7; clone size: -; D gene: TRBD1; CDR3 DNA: TGTGCCATCAGGGGGACAGGGGAAGGGTCCTACGAGCAGTACTTC; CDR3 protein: CAIRGTGEGSYEQYF
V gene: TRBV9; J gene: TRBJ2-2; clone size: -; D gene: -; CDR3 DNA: TGTGCCAGCAGCCCCCATCCGGGGGAGCTGTTTTTT; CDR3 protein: CASSPHPGELFF
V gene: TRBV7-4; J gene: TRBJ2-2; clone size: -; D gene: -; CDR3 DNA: TGTGCCAGCAGCCCGGCGGGACAGCGATCCGGGGAGCTGTTTTTT; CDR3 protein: CASSPAGQRSGELFF
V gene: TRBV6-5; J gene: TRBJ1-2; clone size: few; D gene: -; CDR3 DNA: TGTGCCAGCACCGACCAGCTGCGCGGCTACACCTTC; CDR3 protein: CASTDQLRGYTF
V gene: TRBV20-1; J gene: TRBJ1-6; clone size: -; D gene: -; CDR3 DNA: TGCAGTGCTACCGGACAGCTTTCACCCCTCCACTTT; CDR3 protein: CSATGQLSPLHF
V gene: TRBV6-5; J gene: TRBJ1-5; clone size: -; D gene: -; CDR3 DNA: TGTGCCAGCAGTTACGGACTCAATCAGCCCCAGCATTTT; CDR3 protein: CASSYGLNQPQHF
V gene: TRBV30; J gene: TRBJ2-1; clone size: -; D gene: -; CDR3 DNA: TGTGCCTGGAGTGTAAATGTTTTCGATGAGCAGTTCTTC; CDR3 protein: CAWSVNVFDEQFF
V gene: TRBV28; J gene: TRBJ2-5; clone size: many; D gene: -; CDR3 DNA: TGTGCCAGCAGTTCCCACGCCTTCCGGGAGACCCAGTACTTC; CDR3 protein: CASSSHAFRETQYF
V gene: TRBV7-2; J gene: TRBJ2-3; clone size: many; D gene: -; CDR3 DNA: TGTGCCAGCAGCTTATCGTCTAGTGCGCAGTATTTT; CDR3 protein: CASSLSSSAQYF
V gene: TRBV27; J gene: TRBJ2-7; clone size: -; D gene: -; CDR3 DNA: TGTGCCAGCAGTCCCGACTCCGGGAACCTCTACGAGCAGTACTTC; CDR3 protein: CASSPDSGNLYEQYF
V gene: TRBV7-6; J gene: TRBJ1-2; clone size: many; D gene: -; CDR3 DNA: TGTGCCAGCAGCACAACGGGCCTTTCTGGCTACACCTTC; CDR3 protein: CASSTTGLSGYTF
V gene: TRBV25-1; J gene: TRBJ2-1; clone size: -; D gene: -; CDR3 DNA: TGTGCCAGCAGTGATCCCGCCGAGCAGTTCTTC; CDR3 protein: CASSDPAEQFF
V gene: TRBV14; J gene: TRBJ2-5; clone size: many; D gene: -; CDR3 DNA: TGTGCCAGCAGCCAAGAGGGGGGAGAGACCCAGTACTTC; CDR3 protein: CASSQEGGETQYF
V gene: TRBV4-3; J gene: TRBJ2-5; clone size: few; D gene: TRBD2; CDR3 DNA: TGCGCCAGCAGCCAAATACGGACTAGCGGGAGTAGTCTCCCAGAGACCCAGTACTTC; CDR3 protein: CASSQIRTSGSSLPETQYF
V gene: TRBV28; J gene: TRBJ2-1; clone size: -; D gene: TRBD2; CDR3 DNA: TGTGCCAGCAGTTTCTGGGCTAGCGGTCACAATGAGCAGTTCTTC; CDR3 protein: CASSFWASGHNEQFF
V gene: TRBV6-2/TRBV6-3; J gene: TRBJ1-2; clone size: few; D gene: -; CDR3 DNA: TGTGCCAGCACCGAACAGGGAAACTATGGCTACACCTTC; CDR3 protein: CASTEQGNYGYTF
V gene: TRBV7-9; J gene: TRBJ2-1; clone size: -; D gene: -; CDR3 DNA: TGTGCCAGCAGCTTAACAGGCGGCGGGATAAGTTACAATGAGCAGTTCTTC; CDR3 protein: CASSLTGGGISYNEQFF
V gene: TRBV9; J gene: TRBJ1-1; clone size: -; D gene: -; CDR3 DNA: TGTGCCAGCCGCCCCCCGCAGGGGCACCCGGGACGCACTGAAGCTTTCTTT; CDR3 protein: CASRPPQGHPGRTEAFF
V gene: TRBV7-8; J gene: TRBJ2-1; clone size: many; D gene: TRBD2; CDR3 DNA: TGTGCCAGCAGCTTAGTGGCGGGAGCCTCCTACAATGAGCAGTTCTTC; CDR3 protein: CASSLVAGASYNEQFF
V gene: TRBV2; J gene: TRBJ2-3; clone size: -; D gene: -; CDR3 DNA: TGTGCCAGCAGTGAGTGGCGGGATACAGATACGCAGTATTTT; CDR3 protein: CASSEWRDTDTQYF
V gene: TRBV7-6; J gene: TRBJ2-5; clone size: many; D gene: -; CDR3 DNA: TGTGCCAGCAGCCCGTATCAGGGCCAGGGGGGGGAGACCCAGTACTTC; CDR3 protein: CASSPYQGQGGETQYF
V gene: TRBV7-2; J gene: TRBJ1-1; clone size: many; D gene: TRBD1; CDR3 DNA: TGTGCCAGCAGCGCCTCCGGGACAGGATTGAACACTGAAGCTTTCTTT; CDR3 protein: CASSASGTGLNTEAFF
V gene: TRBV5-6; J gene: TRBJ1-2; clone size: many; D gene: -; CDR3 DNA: TGTGCCAGCAGCTTTCAGGGTTATGGCTACACCTTC; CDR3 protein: CASSFQGYGYTF
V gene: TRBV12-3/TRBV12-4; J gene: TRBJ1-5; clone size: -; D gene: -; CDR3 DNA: TGTGCCAGCAGCCAAGTGACAGCTAGCAATCAGCCCCAGCATTTT; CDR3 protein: CASSQVTASNQPQHF
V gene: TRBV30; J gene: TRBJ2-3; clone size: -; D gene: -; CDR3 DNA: TGTGCCTGGAGTGTTACCCTCCCAGATACGCAGTATTTT; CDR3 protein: CAWSVTLPDTQYF
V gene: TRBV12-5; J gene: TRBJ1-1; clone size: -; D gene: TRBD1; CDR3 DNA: TGTGCTAGTGGCATCTACAGGGGTAACACTGAATTTTTCTTT; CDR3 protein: CASGIYRGNTEFFF
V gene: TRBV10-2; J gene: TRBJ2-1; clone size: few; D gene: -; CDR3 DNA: TGCGCCACGAGCACCATCCCTTTCCGGGTTGAGCAGTTCTTC; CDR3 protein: CATSTIPFRVEQFF
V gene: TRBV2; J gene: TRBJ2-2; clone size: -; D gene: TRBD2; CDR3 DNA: TGTGCCAGCAGTATAGCGGGAGGTTTGACCGGGGAGCTGTTTTTT; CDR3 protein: CASSIAGGLTGELFF
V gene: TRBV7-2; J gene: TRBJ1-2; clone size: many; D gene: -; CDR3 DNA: TGTGCCAGCAGCCGGCCGGGCTGGAACTATGGCTACACCTTC; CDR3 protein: CASSRPGWNYGYTF
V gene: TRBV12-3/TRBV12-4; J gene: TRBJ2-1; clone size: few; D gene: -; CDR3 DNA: TGTGCCAGCAGCCCCGGTAATGGGCAGGGTACCGACAATGAGCAGTTCTTC; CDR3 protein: CASSPGNGQGTDNEQFF
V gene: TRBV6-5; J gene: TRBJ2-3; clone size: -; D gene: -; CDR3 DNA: TGTGCCAGCAGTTACCAAGAGAGGGATACGCAGTATTTT; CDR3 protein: CASSYQERDTQYF
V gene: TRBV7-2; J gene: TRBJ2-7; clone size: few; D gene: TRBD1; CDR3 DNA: TGTGCCAGCAGACGTGGACAGGGGCGAACCTACGAGCAGTACTTC; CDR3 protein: CASRRGQGRTYEQYF
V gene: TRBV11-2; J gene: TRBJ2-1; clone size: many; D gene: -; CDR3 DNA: TGTGCCAGCAGCTTAGCCACTTACAATGAGCAGTTCTTC; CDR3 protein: CASSLATYNEQFF
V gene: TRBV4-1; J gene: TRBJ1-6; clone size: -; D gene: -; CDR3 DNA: TGCGCCAGCAGCACGGTGGGGTTCTCCTCTAATTCACCCCTCCACTTT; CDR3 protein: CASSTVGFSSNSPLHF
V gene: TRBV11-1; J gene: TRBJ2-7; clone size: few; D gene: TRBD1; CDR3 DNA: TGTGCCAGCAGCCCAAGGACAGGTCCCGGCGAGCAGTACTTC; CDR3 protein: CASSPRTGPGEQYF
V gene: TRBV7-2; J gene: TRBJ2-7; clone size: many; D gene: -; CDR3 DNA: TGTGCCAGCAGCTTAGTCGGGGATTACGGCTACGAGCAGTACTTC; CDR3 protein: CASSLVGDYGYEQYF
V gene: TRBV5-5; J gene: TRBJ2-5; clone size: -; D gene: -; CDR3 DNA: TGTGCCAGCAGCCGGATGGAGACCCAGTACTTC; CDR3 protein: CASSRMETQYF
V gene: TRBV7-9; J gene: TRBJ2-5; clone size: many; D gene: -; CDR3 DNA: TGTGCCAGCAATTTGGGGGGTCAAGAGACCCAGTACTTC; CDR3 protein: CASNLGGQETQYF
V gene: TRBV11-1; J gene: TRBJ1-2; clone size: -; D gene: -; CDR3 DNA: TGTGCCAGCAGCTCCGCAGGGTGGGACTATGGCTACACCTTC; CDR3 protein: CASSSAGWDYGYTF
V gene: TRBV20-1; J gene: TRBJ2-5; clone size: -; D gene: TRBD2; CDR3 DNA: TGCAGTGCTACGCTAGCGGGAGAAGGAGAGACCCAGTACTTC; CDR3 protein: CSATLAGEGETQYF
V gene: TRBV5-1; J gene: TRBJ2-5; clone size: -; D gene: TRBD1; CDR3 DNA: TGCGCCAGCAGCTTGTCGGGACAGCAAGAGACCCAGTACTTC; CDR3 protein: CASSLSGQQETQYF
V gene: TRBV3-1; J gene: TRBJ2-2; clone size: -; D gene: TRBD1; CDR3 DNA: TGTGCCAGCAGCCACTGGGGACAGCCCGACCGGGAGCTGTTTTTT; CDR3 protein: CASSHWGQPDRELFF
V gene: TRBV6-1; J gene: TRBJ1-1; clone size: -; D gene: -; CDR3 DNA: TGTGCCAGCGAACTGGGGGGGGCCGGGAACACTGAAGCTTTCTTT; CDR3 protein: CASELGGAGNTEAFF